Shown below are 17 T cell receptor beta chains from a single sample sequenced in a study of cytomegalovirus exposure and HLA in healthy donors. The PCR ran on 60 Vbeta and 13 Jbeta primers. Clones were sequenced by immunoSEQ multiplex PCR, and TCRdb holds only the in-frame ones, with some missing. The data contain around 130,000 clones, approximately 67% of them singletons. Sequencing used PBMCs. All receptors come from a man aged 18 to 35 in good health and CMV-seronegative.

This chain links TRBV18 with TRBJ1-1; TRBD1 aligns across 8 bases. The CDR3 is 20 amino acids. Trimming removed 2 bases from V and 4 bases from J; junction bases left unmatched: 21. The V gene's germline CDR1 is KGHSH and CDR2 LQKENI. The CDR3 nucleotides read TGTGCCAGCTCACCATTTTTAACTGGGACGGACAGGGAATTTGGCACTGAAGCTTTCTTT. Translating gives CASSPFLTGTDREFGTEAFF.

This clone was found a few times. The genes are TRBV29-1 and TRBJ2-3, with 11 bases identical to TRBD1. This CDR3 spans 15 amino acids. The V gene's germline CDR1 is SQVTM and CDR2 ANQGSEA. J gave up 6 bases and V 4 bases, and 9 bases lay outside the gene matches. CDR3 sequence: CSVASRDRGMDTQYF. In nucleotides, the CDR3 is TGCAGCGTTGCGTCGCGGGACAGGGGGATGGATACGCAGTATTTT.

This clone was detected only a few times. This chain uses TRBV9 with TRBJ1-1; tentatively, D is TRBD1 (5 bases). The CDR3 runs to 12 residues. From germline, CDR1 is SGDLS and CDR2 YYNGEE. Trimming took off 3 bases at V and 4 bases at J, with 7 bases between the two ends. In nucleotides, the CDR3 is TGTGCCAGCAGCGACGGGGGCACTGAAGCTTTCTTT. Its protein is CASSDGGTEAFF.

This clone was picked up one time. Germline is not matched at one junction end, which may reflect a read error. The rearrangement joins TRBV29-1 to TRBJ2-5; 10 positions agree with TRBD2. The CDR3 spans 16 residues. The V gene's germline CDR1 is SQVTM and CDR2 ANQGSEA. The CDR3 reads CSLEAEGLASQETQYF. The CDR3 nucleotides are TGCAGCCTTGAAGCGGAGGGACTAGCGTCCCAAGAGACCCAGTACTTC.

The table lists this clone with a few counts. V is TRBV28 and J is TRBJ2-1; 7 nucleotides agree with TRBD2. V trimming: 2 bases; J trimming: 10 bases; junction bases outside the gene matches: 5. CDR3 size: 13 residues. Germline lookup yields CDR1 MDHEN and CDR2 SYDVKM. The chain's CDR3 is CASSLPGGREQFF. CDR3 DNA: TGTGCCAGCAGTTTACCGGGCGGGAGAGAGCAGTTCTTC.

This clone was observed a few times. The CDR3: CASSPGQLPYGYTF. The CDR3 nucleotides read TGTGCCAGCAGCCCAGGACAGCTCCCCTATGGCTACACCTTC. This sequence joins TRBV9 and TRBJ1-2; TRBD1 is a possible D gene (6 bases). V shed 4 bases and J shed 4 bases, with 14 bases lying between them. Per germline, CDR1 SGDLS and CDR2 YYNGEE. There are 14 residues in the CDR3.

This clone was seen a single time. The V call is TRBV25-1, the J call TRBJ1-2; 7 bases align to TRBD1. V was pared by 5 bases and J by 5 bases, with 14 bases of the junction left unmatched. The CDR3 is 16 amino acids. Germline CDR1 and CDR2: MGHDK and SYGVNS. The CDR3 loop reads CASSRSRQGVGYGYTF. The CDR3 DNA is TGTGCCAGCAGTCGTTCTAGACAGGGTGTCGGGTATGGCTACACCTTC.

V and J are TRBV29-1 and TRBJ2-7; 7 bases line up with TRBD2. The CDR3 is 14 amino acids. Trimming took 6 bases from V and 1 from J; bases not matched to a gene: 9. Per germline, CDR1 SQVTM and CDR2 ANQGSEA. The CDR3 nucleotides read TGCAGCGTAGAGCCTAGCGGTTCTTCCTACGAGCAGTACTTC. It specifies CSVEPSGSSYEQYF.

This chain links TRBV6-5 with TRBJ2-5; 7 bases fit TRBD1. With V trimmed by 6 bases and J by 2 bases, 9 bases remained unmatched. This CDR3 has 15 residues. Looked up from germline, CDR1 is MNHEY and CDR2 is SVGAGI. CDR3 in DNA: TGTGCCAGCAGCCAGCCCCAGGGGGTTCAAGAGACCCAGTACTTC. It translates to CASSQPQGVQETQYF.

The genes are TRBV7-9 and TRBJ2-2; TRBD2 might be the D (6 bases). From germline, CDR1 is SEHNR and CDR2 FQNEAQ (reference sequence). This CDR3 has 16 amino acids. Between the trimmed V and J ends, which lost 1 base and 8 bases, there was a span of 17 bases. CDR3 sequence: CASSLVAGPSGGELFF. The DNA for the CDR3 is TGTGCCAGCAGCTTAGTTGCGGGGCCAAGCGGAGGGGAGCTGTTTTTT.

This clone was picked up a small number of times. The gene calls are TRBV4-2 and TRBJ2-4, with D perhaps matching TRBD2 (5 bases). This CDR3 is built from 14 residues. Germline lookup yields CDR1 LGHNA and CDR2 YNFKEQ. Deletions cut 4 bases from V and 9 bases from J, with 16 bases between. The CDR3 region has the DNA TGTGCCAGCAGCCCCGAAACGGGGTGGGGCATTCAGTACTTC. It encodes CASSPETGWGIQYF.

The chain recombines TRBV30 with TRBJ2-3; D perhaps matches TRBD1 (5 bases). The CDR3 spans 15 residues. The V end lost 4 bases, the J end lost 5 bases, and 19 bases lay between the germline ends. Germline CDR1 reads GTSNPN; CDR2 reads SVGIG (reference sequence). The CDR3 nucleotides read TGTGCCTGGAATAGGGGCGCGGTGTTAGGAGATACGCAGTATTTT. Translating it yields CAWNRGAVLGDTQYF.

The chain links TRBV2 to TRBJ2-1; D is perhaps TRBD2 (5 bases). Trimming shortened V by 0 bases and J by 8 bases, and 17 bases separated the two germline ends. CDR3 length: 16 residues. Germline CDR1 and CDR2: SNHLY and FYNNEI. CDR3 region: CASSEASSIATHEQFF. The CDR3, as DNA: TGTGCCAGCAGTGAAGCGTCTAGCATAGCTACCCATGAGCAGTTCTTC.

The V call is TRBV7-9, the J call TRBJ2-2, with a weak D call TRBD1 (5 bases). The germline V and J ends were trimmed by 5 bases and 2 bases, with 15 bases remaining between them. This CDR3 has 16 residues. Germline lookup yields CDR1 SEHNR and CDR2 FQNEAQ (reference sequence). As DNA, the CDR3 is TGTGCCAGCAGCCCTCTTAGGCGGACAAACACCGGGGAGCTGTTTTTT. This sequence encodes CASSPLRRTNTGELFF.

The V gene is TRBV18, the J gene TRBJ1-1; perhaps TRBD1 as D (5 bases). The CDR3 contains 13 residues. V shed 6 bases and J shed 6 bases, with 14 bases lying between them. Germline lookup yields CDR1 KGHSH and CDR2 LQKENI. This chain's CDR3 is CASSQVGLSEAFF. Here the CDR3 DNA reads TGTGCCAGCTCCCAAGTGGGACTCTCTGAAGCTTTCTTT.

This rearrangement joins TRBV29-1 to TRBJ1-1; TRBD1 aligns across 7 bases. The CDR3 loop spans 13 amino acids. Trimming took 6 bases from V and 11 from J; bases not matched to a gene: 15. Germline V gene sequence: CDR1 SQVTM, CDR2 ANQGSEA. The CDR3 sequence is CSVTKGVGQWAFF. DNA for the CDR3: TGCAGCGTGACTAAAGGGGTGGGACAGTGGGCTTTCTTT.

V and J are TRBV5-1 and TRBJ2-6; TRBD1 matches 8 bases. Germline V gene data show CDR1 as SGHRS and CDR2 as YFSETQ. This CDR3 spans 16 amino acids. The J segment lost 4 bases and the V segment lost 3 bases, leaving 6 bases of the junction unmatched. As DNA, the CDR3 is TGCGCCAGCAGCTCCACAGGGACAGGAGGGGCCAACGTCCTGACTTTC. Translation gives CASSSTGTGGANVLTF.